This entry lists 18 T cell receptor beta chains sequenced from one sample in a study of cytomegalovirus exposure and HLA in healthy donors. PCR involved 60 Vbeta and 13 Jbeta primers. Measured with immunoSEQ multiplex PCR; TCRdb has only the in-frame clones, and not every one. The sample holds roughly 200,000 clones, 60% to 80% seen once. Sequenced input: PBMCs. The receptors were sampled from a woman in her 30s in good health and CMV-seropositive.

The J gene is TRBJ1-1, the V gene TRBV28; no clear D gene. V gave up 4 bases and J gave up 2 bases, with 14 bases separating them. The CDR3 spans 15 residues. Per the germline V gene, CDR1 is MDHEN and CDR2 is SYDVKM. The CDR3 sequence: CASSSSGSPNTEAFF. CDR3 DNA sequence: TGTGCCAGCAGTTCCTCCGGGTCACCCAACACTGAAGCTTTCTTT. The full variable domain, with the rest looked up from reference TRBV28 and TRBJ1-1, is DVKVTQSSRYLVKRTGEKVFLECVQDMDHENMFWYRQDPGLGLRLIYFSYDVKMKEKGDIPEGYSVSREKKERFSLILESASTNQTSMYLCASSSSGSPNTEAFFGQGTRLTVV.

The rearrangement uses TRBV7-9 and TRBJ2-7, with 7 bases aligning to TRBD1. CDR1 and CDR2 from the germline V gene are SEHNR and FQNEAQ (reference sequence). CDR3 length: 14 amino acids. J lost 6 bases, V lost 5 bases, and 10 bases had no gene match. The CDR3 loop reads CASSVPQGKGEQYF. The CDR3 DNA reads TGTGCCAGCAGCGTACCACAGGGGAAGGGCGAGCAGTACTTC.

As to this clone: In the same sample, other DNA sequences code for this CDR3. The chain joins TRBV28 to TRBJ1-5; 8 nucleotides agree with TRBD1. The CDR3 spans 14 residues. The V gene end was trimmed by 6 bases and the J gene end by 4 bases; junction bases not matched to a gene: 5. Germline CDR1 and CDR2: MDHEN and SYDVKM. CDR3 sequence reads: CASSRTGGNQPQHF. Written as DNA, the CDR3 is TGTGCCAGCAGCCGCACAGGGGGGAATCAGCCCCAGCATTTT.

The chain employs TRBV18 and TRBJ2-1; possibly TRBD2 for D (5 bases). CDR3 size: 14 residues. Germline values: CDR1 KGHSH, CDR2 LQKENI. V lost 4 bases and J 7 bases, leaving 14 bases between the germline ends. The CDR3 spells CASSQLAGENEQFF. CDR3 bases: TGTGCCAGCTCACAGCTAGCAGGCGAAAATGAGCAGTTCTTC.

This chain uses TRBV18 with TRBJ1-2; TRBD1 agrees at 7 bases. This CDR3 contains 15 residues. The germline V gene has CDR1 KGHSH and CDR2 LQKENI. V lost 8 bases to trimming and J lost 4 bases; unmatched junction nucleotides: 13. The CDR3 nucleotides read TGTGCCAGCCGCTCGCGGGACAGCGCCTTCTATGGCTACACCTTC. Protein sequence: CASRSRDSAFYGYTF. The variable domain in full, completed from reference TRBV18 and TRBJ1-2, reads NAGVMQNPRHLVRRRGQEARLRCSPMKGHSHVYWYRQLPEEGLKFMVYLQKENIIDESGMPKERFSAEFPKEGPSILRIQQVVRGDSAAYFCASRSRDSAFYGYTFGSGTRLTVV.

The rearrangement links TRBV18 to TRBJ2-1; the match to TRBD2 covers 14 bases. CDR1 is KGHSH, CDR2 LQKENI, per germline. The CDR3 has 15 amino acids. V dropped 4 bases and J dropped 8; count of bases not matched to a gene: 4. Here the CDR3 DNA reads TGTGCCAGCTCACTGACTAGCGGGAGGGTTGATGAGCAGTTCTTC. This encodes CASSLTSGRVDEQFF.

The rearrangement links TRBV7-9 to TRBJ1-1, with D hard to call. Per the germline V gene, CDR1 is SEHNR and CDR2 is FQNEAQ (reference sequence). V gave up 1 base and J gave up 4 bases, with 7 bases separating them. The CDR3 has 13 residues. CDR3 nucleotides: TGTGCCAGCAGCTTAGAACTCGGCACTGAAGCTTTCTTT. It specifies CASSLELGTEAFF.

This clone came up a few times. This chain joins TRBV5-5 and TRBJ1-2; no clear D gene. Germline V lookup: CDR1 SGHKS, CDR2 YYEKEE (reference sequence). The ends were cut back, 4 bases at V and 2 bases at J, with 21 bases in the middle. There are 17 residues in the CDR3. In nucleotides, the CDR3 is TGTGCCAGCAGCGACTTCGCGGCAGCCGTAGTAAACTATGGCTACACCTTC. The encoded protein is CASSDFAAAVVNYGYTF.

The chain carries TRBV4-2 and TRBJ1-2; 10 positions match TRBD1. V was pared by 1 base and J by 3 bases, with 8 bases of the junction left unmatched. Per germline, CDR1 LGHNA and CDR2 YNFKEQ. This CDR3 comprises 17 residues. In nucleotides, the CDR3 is TGTGCCAGCAGCCAAGCCTCCGGGACAGGGGCCCACTATGGCTACACCTTC. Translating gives CASSQASGTGAHYGYTF.

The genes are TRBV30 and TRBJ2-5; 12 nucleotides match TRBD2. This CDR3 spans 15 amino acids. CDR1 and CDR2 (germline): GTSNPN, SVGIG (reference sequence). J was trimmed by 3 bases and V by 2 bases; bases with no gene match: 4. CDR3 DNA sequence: TGTGCCTGGAGTAGGACTAGCGGGGTAAAAGAGACCCAGTACTTC. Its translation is CAWSRTSGVKETQYF. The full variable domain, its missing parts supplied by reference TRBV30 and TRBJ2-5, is SQTIHQWPATLVQPVGSPLSLECTVEGTSNPNLYWYRQAAGRGLQLLFYSVGIGQISSEVPQNLSASRPQDRQFILSSKKLLLSDSGFYLCAWSRTSGVKETQYFGPGTRLLVL.

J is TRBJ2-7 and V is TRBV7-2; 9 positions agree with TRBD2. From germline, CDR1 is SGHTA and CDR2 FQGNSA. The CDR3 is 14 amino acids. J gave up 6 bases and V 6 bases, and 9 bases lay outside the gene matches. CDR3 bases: TGTGCCAGCAGGCGGGCGGGAGGGCCTACCGAGCAGTACTTC. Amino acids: CASRRAGGPTEQYF.

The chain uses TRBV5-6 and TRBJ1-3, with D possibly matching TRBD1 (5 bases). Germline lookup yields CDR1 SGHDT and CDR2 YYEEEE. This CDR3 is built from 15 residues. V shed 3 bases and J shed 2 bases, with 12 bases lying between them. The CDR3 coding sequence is TGTGCCAGCAGCTCCCCGGGCAGGGCTGGAAACACCATATATTTT. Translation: CASSSPGRAGNTIYF.

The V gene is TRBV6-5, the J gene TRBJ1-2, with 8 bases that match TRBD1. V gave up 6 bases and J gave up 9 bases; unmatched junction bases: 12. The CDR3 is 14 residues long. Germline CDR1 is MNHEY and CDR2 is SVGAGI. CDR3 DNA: TGTGCCAGCAGCAACCAGGGGGCTAATGTTCGCTACACCTTC. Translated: CASSNQGANVRYTF.

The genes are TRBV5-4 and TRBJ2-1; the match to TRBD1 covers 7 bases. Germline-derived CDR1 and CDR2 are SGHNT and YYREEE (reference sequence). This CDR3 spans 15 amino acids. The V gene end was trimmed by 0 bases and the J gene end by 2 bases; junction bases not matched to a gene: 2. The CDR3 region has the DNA TGTGCCAGCAGCTTGGGACAGGGACCCTACAATGAGCAGTTCTTC. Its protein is CASSLGQGPYNEQFF.

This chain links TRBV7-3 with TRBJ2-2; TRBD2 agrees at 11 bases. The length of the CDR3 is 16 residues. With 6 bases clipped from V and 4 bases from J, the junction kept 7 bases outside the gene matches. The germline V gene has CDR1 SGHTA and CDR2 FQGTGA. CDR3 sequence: CASRPTSGESTGELFF. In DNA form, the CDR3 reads TGTGCCAGCAGGCCGACTAGCGGGGAAAGCACCGGGGAGCTGTTTTTT.

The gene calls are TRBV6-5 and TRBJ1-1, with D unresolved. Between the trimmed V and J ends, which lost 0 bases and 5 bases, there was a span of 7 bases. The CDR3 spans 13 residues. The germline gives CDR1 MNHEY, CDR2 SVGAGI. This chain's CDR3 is CASSYSRWTEAFF. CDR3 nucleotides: TGTGCCAGCAGTTACTCGAGATGGACTGAAGCTTTCTTT.

CDR3 protein: CAWSRGFSTDTQYF. Written as DNA, the CDR3 is TGTGCCTGGAGCAGGGGATTTAGCACAGATACGCAGTATTTT. The chain carries TRBV30 and TRBJ2-3; D may be TRBD1 (6 bases). Germline CDR1 GTSNPN, CDR2 SVGIG (reference sequence). Trimming removed 3 bases from V and 0 bases from J, with 10 bases in between. This CDR3 comprises 14 residues.

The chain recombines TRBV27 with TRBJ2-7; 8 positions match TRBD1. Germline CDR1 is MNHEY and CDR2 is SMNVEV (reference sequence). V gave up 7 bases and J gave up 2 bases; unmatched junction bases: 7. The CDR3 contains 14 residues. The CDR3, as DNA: TGTGCCAGCACACAAGCAGGGGGCACCTACGAGCAGTACTTC. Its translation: CASTQAGGTYEQYF.